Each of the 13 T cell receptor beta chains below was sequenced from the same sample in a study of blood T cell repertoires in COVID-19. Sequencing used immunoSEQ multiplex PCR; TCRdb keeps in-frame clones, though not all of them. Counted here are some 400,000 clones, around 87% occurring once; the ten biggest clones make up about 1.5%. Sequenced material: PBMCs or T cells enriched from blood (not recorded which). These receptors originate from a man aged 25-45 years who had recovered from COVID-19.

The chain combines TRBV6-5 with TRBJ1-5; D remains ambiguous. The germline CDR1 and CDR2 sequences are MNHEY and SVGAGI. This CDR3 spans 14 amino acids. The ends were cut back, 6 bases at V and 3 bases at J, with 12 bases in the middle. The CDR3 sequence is CASSIPVVNQPQHF. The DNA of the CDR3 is TGTGCCAGCAGCATACCCGTAGTCAATCAGCCCCAGCATTTT.

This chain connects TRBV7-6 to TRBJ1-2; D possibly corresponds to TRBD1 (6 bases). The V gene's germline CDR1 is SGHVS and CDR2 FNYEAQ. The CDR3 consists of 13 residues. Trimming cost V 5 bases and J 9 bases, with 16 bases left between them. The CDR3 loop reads CASSPGRGGSYTF. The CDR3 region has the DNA TGTGCCAGCAGCCCTGGCAGGGGTGGAAGCTACACCTTC.

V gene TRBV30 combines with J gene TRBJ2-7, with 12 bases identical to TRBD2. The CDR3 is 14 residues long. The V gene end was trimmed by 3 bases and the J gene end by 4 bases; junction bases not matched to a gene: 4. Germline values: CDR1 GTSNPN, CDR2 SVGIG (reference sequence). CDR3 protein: CAWRASGGVYEQYF. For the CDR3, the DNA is TGTGCCTGGAGGGCTAGCGGGGGGGTTTACGAGCAGTACTTC.

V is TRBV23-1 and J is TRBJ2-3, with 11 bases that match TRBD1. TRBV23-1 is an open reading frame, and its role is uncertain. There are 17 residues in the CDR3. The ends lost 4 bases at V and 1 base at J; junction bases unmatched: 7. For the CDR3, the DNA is TGCGCCAGCAGTCCACGGGACAGGGGGGTCGGCACAGATACGCAGTATTTT. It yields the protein CASSPRDRGVGTDTQYF.

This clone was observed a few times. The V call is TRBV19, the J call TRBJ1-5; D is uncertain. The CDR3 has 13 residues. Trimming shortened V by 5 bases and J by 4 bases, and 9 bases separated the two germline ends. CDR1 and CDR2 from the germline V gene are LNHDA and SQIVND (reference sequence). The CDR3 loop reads CASSLITNQPQHF. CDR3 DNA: TGTGCCAGTAGTCTGATCACAAATCAGCCCCAGCATTTT.

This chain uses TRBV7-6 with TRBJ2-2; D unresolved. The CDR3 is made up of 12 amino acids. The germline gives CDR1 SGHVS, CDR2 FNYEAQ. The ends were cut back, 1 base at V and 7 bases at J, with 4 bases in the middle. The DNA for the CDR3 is TGTGCCAGCAGCTTAGTCGGCGGGGAGCTGTTTTTT. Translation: CASSLVGGELFF.

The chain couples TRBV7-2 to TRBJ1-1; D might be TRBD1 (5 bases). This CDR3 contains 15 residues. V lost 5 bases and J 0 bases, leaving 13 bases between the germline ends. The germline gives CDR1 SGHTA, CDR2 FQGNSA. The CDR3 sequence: CASSIRGSLNTEAFF. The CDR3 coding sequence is TGTGCCAGCAGCATAAGGGGCAGTTTGAACACTGAAGCTTTCTTT. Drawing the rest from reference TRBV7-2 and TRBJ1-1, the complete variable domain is GAGVSQSPSNKVTEKGKDVELRCDPISGHTALYWYRQSLGQGLEFLIYFQGNSAPDKSGLPSDRFSAERTGGSVSTLTIQRTQQEDSAVYLCASSIRGSLNTEAFFGQGTRLTVV.

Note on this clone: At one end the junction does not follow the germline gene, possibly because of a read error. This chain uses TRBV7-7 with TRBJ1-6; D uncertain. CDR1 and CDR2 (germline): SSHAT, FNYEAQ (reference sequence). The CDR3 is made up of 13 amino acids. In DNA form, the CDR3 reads TGTGCTAGCAGCTTGGGCAGTAATTCACCCCTCCACTTT. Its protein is CASSLGSNSPLHF.

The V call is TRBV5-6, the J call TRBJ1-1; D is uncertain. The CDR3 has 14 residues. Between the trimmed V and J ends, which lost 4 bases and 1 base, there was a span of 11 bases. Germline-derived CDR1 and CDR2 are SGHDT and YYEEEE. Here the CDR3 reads CASSPTGWNTEAFF. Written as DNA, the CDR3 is TGTGCCAGCAGCCCCACGGGTTGGAACACTGAAGCTTTCTTT.

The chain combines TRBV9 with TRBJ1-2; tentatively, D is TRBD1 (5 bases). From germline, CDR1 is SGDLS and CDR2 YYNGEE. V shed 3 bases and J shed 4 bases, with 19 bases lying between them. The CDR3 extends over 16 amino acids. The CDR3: CASSEGVKGISYGYTF. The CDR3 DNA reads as TGTGCCAGCAGCGAAGGGGTAAAGGGGATCAGCTATGGCTACACCTTC.

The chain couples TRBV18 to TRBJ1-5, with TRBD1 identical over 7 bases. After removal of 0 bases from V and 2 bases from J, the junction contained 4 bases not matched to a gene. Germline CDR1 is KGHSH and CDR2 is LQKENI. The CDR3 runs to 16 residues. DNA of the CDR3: TGTGCCAGCTCACCACCGCTCCAGGGGGGCAATCAGCCCCAGCATTTT. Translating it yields CASSPPLQGGNQPQHF.

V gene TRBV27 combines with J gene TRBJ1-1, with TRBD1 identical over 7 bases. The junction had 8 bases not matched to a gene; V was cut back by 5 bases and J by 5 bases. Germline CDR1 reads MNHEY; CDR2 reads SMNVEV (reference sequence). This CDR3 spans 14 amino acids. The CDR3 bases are TGTGCCAGCAGTACTGACAGGGTGGGAACTGAAGCTTTCTTT. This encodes CASSTDRVGTEAFF.

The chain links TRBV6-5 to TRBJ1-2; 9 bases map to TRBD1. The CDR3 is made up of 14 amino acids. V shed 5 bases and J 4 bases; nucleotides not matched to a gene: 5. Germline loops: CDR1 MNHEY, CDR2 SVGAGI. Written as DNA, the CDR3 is TGTGCCAGCAGTACCACAGGGGGCGCCTATGGCTACACCTTC. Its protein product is CASSTTGGAYGYTF.